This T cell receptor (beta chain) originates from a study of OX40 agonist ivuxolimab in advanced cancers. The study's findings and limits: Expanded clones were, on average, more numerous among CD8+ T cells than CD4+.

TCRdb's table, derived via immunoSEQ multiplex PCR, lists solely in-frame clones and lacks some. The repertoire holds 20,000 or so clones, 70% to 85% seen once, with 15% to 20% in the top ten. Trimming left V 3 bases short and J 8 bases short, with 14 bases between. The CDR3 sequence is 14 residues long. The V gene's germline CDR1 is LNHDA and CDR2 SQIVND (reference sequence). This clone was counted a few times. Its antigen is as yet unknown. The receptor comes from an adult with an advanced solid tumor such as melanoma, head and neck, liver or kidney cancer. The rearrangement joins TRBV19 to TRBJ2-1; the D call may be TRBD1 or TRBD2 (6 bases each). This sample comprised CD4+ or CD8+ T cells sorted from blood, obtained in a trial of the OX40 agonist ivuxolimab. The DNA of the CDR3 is TGTGCCAGTAGTATGTGGGACACGGGGGATGAGCAGTTCTTC. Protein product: CASSMWDTGDEQFF.